This T cell receptor beta chain was retrieved from a study of T cell responses to AZD1222 COVID-19 vaccine. The ends were cut back, 6 bases at V and 4 bases at J, with 9 bases in the middle. This CDR3 region has 11 residues. CDR1 is DFQATT and CDR2 is SNEGSKA in the germline V gene (reference sequence). Profiling relied on immunoSEQ multiplex PCR, and the TCRdb table lists in-frame clones only, not all of them. The table includes approximately 120,000 clones, approximately 89% detected once. The chain is built from TRBV20-1 and TRBJ1-1; D not certain. The sample was peripheral blood, taken 28 days after the second AZD1222 dose. This receptor was taken from an adult who received the AZD1222 COVID-19 vaccine. The CDR3 DNA is TGCAGTGCACGGGAAGTCACTGAAGCTTTCTTT. Residues: CSAREVTEAFF.